The next 10 T cell receptor beta chains were all read from a single sample in a study of shared clonotypes between healthy human individuals. Produced via immunoSEQ multiplex PCR; TCRdb's table is partial and in-frame only. The table has approximately 980,000 clones, 76% seen once. The sample taken for sequencing was memory CD4+ T cells sorted from blood. Specified subset: CD45RA-negative fraction. The receptors shown here come from a man aged 18 to 30 in good health.

The chain uses TRBV6-5 and TRBJ2-7; no firm D call. Per the germline V gene, CDR1 is MNHEY and CDR2 is SVGAGI. With 5 bases removed from V and 1 base from J, the gap between germline ends came to 9 bases. The CDR3 consists of 13 residues. CDR3 residues: CASSTTGSYEQYF. In DNA, the CDR3 is TGTGCCAGCAGTACGACTGGGTCCTACGAGCAGTACTTC.

The chain has TRBV18 and TRBJ2-3; D remains unclear. V was clipped by 7 bases and J by 3 bases, with 11 bases between them. The CDR3 is 13 residues long. Per the germline V gene, CDR1 is KGHSH and CDR2 is LQKENI. CDR3 DNA: TGTGCCAGCTGCTTGAGCATGACAGATACGCAGTATTTT. Its protein is CASCLSMTDTQYF.

The chain is built from TRBV30 and TRBJ2-1, with 7 bases identical to TRBD2. CDR1 is GTSNPN, CDR2 SVGIG, per germline (reference sequence). J lost 4 bases, V lost 0 bases, and 9 bases had no gene match. CDR3 length equals 16 residues. DNA for the CDR3: TGTGCCTGGAGTGTACGGGGGTCAGCGGGGTACAATGAGCAGTTCTTC. Amino acids: CAWSVRGSAGYNEQFF.

The chain has TRBV4-3 and TRBJ2-7; tentative D call: TRBD2 (6 bases). V was clipped by 1 base and J by 1 base, with 17 bases between them. From germline, CDR1 is LGHNA and CDR2 YSLEER. The CDR3 has 17 residues. The CDR3 nucleotides read TGCGCCAGCAGCCAAGCCCCTATGGGAGGTGGGTCCTACGAGCAGTACTTC. Translating it yields CASSQAPMGGGSYEQYF.

The chain joins TRBV6-5 to TRBJ1-1; D is possibly TRBD1 (5 bases). V was shortened by 4 bases and J by 3 bases, with 9 bases between the two germline ends. From germline, CDR1 is MNHEY and CDR2 SVGAGI. The CDR3 is made up of 13 amino acids. The CDR3 DNA reads as TGTGCCAGCAGTTGGACACGACACACTGAAGCTTTCTTT. Its protein is CASSWTRHTEAFF.

The rearrangement uses TRBV5-6 and TRBJ2-7; unclear D gene. V was trimmed by 4 bases and J by 0 bases, leaving 17 bases between them. CDR3 size: 16 residues. The germline V gene encodes CDR1 SGHDT and CDR2 YYEEEE. CDR3 sequence (DNA): TGTGCCAGCAGCCGTACCGCAGGCGGTAGCTCCTACGAGCAGTACTTC. Translating it yields CASSRTAGGSSYEQYF.

V gene TRBV19 combines with J gene TRBJ1-6; TRBD1 matches 7 bases. The V gene end was trimmed by 7 bases and the J gene end by 7 bases; junction bases not matched to a gene: 7. CDR3 length equals 14 residues. Germline CDR1 LNHDA, CDR2 SQIVND (reference sequence). In nucleotides, the CDR3 is TGTGCCAGTACTCGTATAGGGGGCAATTCACCCCTCCACTTT. Protein: CASTRIGGNSPLHF.

In its sample, this clone was seen once. The chain employs TRBV6-1 and TRBJ2-1; 8 bases agree with TRBD1. Germline CDR1 reads MNHNS; CDR2 reads SASEGT. The CDR3 is 17 residues long. With V trimmed by 4 bases and J by 0 bases, 8 bases remained unmatched. CDR3 amino acids: CASSASQGASSYNEQFF. CDR3 DNA: TGTGCCAGCAGTGCCAGTCAGGGGGCAAGCTCCTACAATGAGCAGTTCTTC.

V gene TRBV4-2 combines with J gene TRBJ2-1, with 8 nucleotides matching TRBD2. This CDR3 spans 16 amino acids. V gave up 3 bases and J gave up 8 bases; unmatched junction bases: 12. Germline CDR1 reads LGHNA; CDR2 reads YNFKEQ. The CDR3 is CASSQYMRGAGDEQFF. DNA of the CDR3: TGTGCCAGCAGCCAGTACATGCGGGGGGCCGGGGATGAGCAGTTCTTC.

V usage is TRBV18 and J usage is TRBJ2-3, with D uncertain. Germline-derived CDR1 and CDR2 are KGHSH and LQKENI. CDR3 size: 14 residues. V dropped 3 bases and J dropped 0 bases, with 7 bases sitting between them. The chain's CDR3 is CASSPLSSTDTQYF. For the CDR3, the DNA is TGTGCCAGCTCACCGCTCTCTAGCACAGATACGCAGTATTTT.